This TCR beta chain comes out of a study of blood T cells in healthy people across ages. In this sample, this clonotype turned up many times. Antigen unknown. The second PCR ran about 6 to 12 cycles with a sample-barcoded 5' primer and J-beta primers. TCRdb reprocessed the 5' RACE reads with MiXCR, giving one entry per CDR3 protein. The sample carries hundreds of thousands of distinct CDR3 sequences, approximately 30% recorded once. Study outcomes and limitations: Not knowing donor CMV status may have confounded expanded clonotype changes.

The ends lost 0 bases at V and 4 bases at J; junction bases unmatched: 9. The length of the CDR3 is 17 residues. From germline, CDR1 is MNHEY and CDR2 SVGAGI. The chain combines TRBV6-5 with TRBJ2-3, with 8 positions matching TRBD2. The receptor's source is a woman at least 80 years old in good health. The sample consisted of blood. The CDR3, as DNA: TGTGCCAGCAGTTACTCGAAAGTCGGGGGGGGCCCAGATACGCAGTATTTT. Residues: CASSYSKVGGGPDTQYF.